This record looks at one T cell receptor (beta chain) sequence and its context. What it binds is not known. This entry belongs to a study of siplizumab effects on memory and regulatory T cells. V was pared by 5 bases and J by 6 bases, with 10 bases of the junction left unmatched. The CDR3 consists of 15 residues. Germline CDR1 and CDR2: MNHEY and SMNVEV (reference sequence). General observations from the study: Naive T cells seemed more diverse than memory cells and seemed major alloresponse contributors. Treg-derived clones made up an average of 68.8% of mappable alloreactive CD4+ clones with siplizumab and 25% to 30% in controls. Researchers did not confirm the suppressive function of proliferating Tregs from siplizumab cultures. Unstimulated subsets contained matches for only a minor fraction of alloreactive clones.

Some clones are missing from TCRdb's copy, which holds only in-frame ones; the method was immunoSEQ multiplex PCR. The sample gives some 96,000 clones, about 90% of which show up once; under 0.15% is in the top ten. The specimen was CD4+ T cells sorted from blood. This TCR came from a human donor in good health. J is TRBJ1-5 and V is TRBV27, with 7 bases that match TRBD1. The CDR3 DNA reads as TGTGCCAGCAGTGATTCGACAGGGAGGGGTCAGCCCCAGCATTTT. It translates to CASSDSTGRGQPQHF.